The 2 T cell receptor beta chains given below trace back to one sample, sequenced in a study of T cells in Graves' hyperthyroidism and ophthalmopathy. Researchers amplified the TCR beta CDR3 regions from RNA transcripts. First-round RT-PCR targeting the TCR CDR3 was performed with the HTBI primer set. TCRdb reprocessed the multiplex PCR reads with MiXCR, giving one entry per CDR3 protein. The profile shows roughly 700,000 distinct CDR3 sequences, about 15% of them singletons. Sequencing was carried out using blood. The source is a woman under 30 with Graves' hyperthyroidism.

This clonotype showed up many times. The chain joins TRBV10-1 to TRBJ2-1; a weak D match, TRBD1 (6 bases). Germline CDR1 reads WNHNN; CDR2 reads SYGVQD (reference sequence). This CDR3 is built from 15 residues. The V end lost 3 bases, the J end lost 10 bases, and 19 bases lay between the germline ends. The CDR3 sequence is CASSDDPGQTNEQFF. The CDR3 DNA is TGCGCCAGCAGTGACGACCCGGGACAAACAAACGAGCAGTTCTTC.

This clonotype was counted only a few times. The V and J genes are TRBV29-1 and TRBJ2-7; D call uncertain. Germline-derived CDR1 and CDR2 are SQVTM and ANQGSEA. CDR3 size: 12 residues. V gave up 5 bases and J gave up 2 bases, with 10 bases separating them. CDR3 DNA sequence: TGCAGCGTTCGACATTCCACCTACGAGCAGTACTTC. This translates into CSVRHSTYEQYF.